Listed below are T cell receptor beta chains from one sample, sequenced in a study of OX40 agonist ivuxolimab in advanced cancers. Clones were read by immunoSEQ multiplex PCR, and TCRdb kept only the in-frame ones, dropping some. The sample has fewer than 50,000 clones, roughly nine tenths seen once. The specimen was CD4+ or CD8+ T cells sorted from blood, collected in a trial of the OX40 agonist ivuxolimab. The receptors come from an adult with an advanced solid tumor such as melanoma, head and neck, liver or kidney cancer. CDR3s include the opening cysteine and the closing phenylalanine or tryptophan. A D gene is named only where the DNA matches it firmly. Expanded clones are given a class, and other clones once, few, many or no size at all.

V gene	J gene	D gene	clone size	CDR3 DNA	CDR3 protein
TRBV12-5	TRBJ1-1	.	.	TGTGCTAGTGGATGGGGGGGAAACACTGAAGCTTTCTTT	CASGWGGNTEAFF
TRBV21-1	TRBJ2-1	.	.	TGTGCCAGCAGCAAAGCTAGGAGGGGGCAGGGCAATGAGCAGTTCTTC	CASSKARRGQGNEQFF
TRBV5-4	TRBJ2-1	.	once	TGTGCCAGCAGCTTGGACCCGGAGAATGAGCAGTTCTTC	CASSLDPENEQFF
TRBV6-6	TRBJ2-7	.	.	TGTGCCAGCTCACTTCCTGGGCGCGAGCAGTACTTC	CASSLPGREQYF
TRBV5-1	TRBJ1-4	.	.	TGCGCCAGCAGCTTGTCCGCCCGGCGAGACTCTAATGAAAAACTGTTTTTT	CASSLSARRDSNEKLFF
TRBV19	TRBJ1-5	.	.	TGTGCCAGTAGTAGGCGGCAGGGGAGCGAATTCCAGCCCCAGCATTTT	CASSRRQGSEFQPQHF
TRBV2	TRBJ1-2	.	.	TGTGCCAGCAGTATAACTCGAGAGTACACCTTC	CASSITREYTF
TRBV7-8	TRBJ1-3	.	.	TGTGCCAGCAGCTTAGTTCGGGCCACGCTCCGCTCTGGAAACACCATATATTTT	CASSLVRATLRSGNTIYF
TRBV13	TRBJ1-1	TRBD1	.	TGTGCCAGCAGCCCTCGCCCCAGGGGGTTGAACACTGAAGCTTTCTTT	CASSPRPRGLNTEAFF
TRBV2	TRBJ1-1	.	.	TGTGCCAGCAGGGAACAGGGATACACTGAAGCTTTCTTT	CASREQGYTEAFF
TRBV7-2	TRBJ1-3	TRBD1	.	TGTGCCAGCAGCCCACCAGGGGGCGGTGGAAACACCATATATTTT	CASSPPGGGGNTIYF
TRBV25-1	TRBJ2-5	TRBD2	.	TGTGCCAGCAGTGAATACCTAGCGGGGGTGGGGGCACAAGAGACCCAGTACTTC	CASSEYLAGVGAQETQYF
TRBV7-3	TRBJ2-3	.	.	TGTGCCAGCAGCTTAAGACAAGGCACAGATACGCAGTATTTT	CASSLRQGTDTQYF
TRBV9	TRBJ2-3	.	.	TGTGCCAGCAGCGGAGGACAGCTCACAGATACGCAGTATTTT	CASSGGQLTDTQYF
TRBV5-1	TRBJ1-5	TRBD1	.	TGCGCCAGCAGCTTGGACGGGACAGATAGCAATCAGCCCCAGCATTTT	CASSLDGTDSNQPQHF
TRBV25-1	TRBJ2-2	.	.	TGTGCCAGCAGTGAATGGGGGCGTACCGGGGAGCTGTTTTTT	CASSEWGRTGELFF
TRBV2	TRBJ1-2	.	few	TGTGCCAGCAGACTCATCTATGGCTACACCTTC	CASRLIYGYTF
TRBV23-1	TRBJ2-7	TRBD1	.	TGCGCCAGCAGCATCCGGGACAGGGCCCACGAGCAGTACTTC	CASSIRDRAHEQYF